The 15 T cell receptor beta chains below come from one sample, sequenced in a study of blood T cell repertoires in COVID-19. Libraries were prepared by immunoSEQ multiplex PCR; TCRdb keeps only in-frame clonotypes and omits some of them. The repertoire has fewer than 250,000 clones, 88% of them found once; the top ten carry approximately 1.7%. The sequenced material came from peripheral blood. The receptors derive from a man in his sixties or seventies with acute or convalescent COVID-19.

The V and J genes are TRBV3-1 (or the pseudogene TRBV3-2) and TRBJ1-4, with D perhaps TRBD1 (5 bases). The CDR3 loop spans 17 amino acids. Trimming took off 3 bases at V and 1 base at J, with 15 bases between the two ends. Germline V gene lookup returns CDR1 LGHDT and CDR2 YNNKEL (reference sequence). CDR3 protein: CASSQIYGGGTNEKLFF. In nucleotides, the CDR3 is TGTGCCAGCAGCCAGATTTATGGGGGGGGAACTAATGAAAAACTGTTTTTT.

This chain uses TRBV12-3 or TRBV12-4 with TRBJ1-2; no firm D call. CDR3 length equals 13 residues. Trimming took off 7 bases at V and 7 bases at J, with 16 bases between the two ends. CDR3 amino acids: CASTIVAGGGYTF. In DNA, the CDR3 is TGTGCCAGCACCATAGTGGCGGGAGGTGGCTACACCTTC.

CDR3 in DNA: TGTGCCAGCAGCGCCCTCAGGGGTGGAGAGACCCAGTACTTC. Amino acids: CASSALRGGETQYF. V is TRBV7-2 and J is TRBJ2-5, with a weak D call TRBD1 (6 bases). CDR3 length: 14 amino acids. In germline, CDR1 is SGHTA, CDR2 FQGNSA. Trimming removed 5 bases from V and 4 bases from J, with 14 bases in between.

This chain links TRBV19 with TRBJ1-5; D is possibly TRBD1 (5 bases). The CDR3 runs to 15 residues. The germline V gene has CDR1 LNHDA and CDR2 SQIVND (reference sequence). Trimming took 4 bases from V and 3 from J, leaving 13 bases between them. The CDR3: CASSSPTVINQPQHF. The CDR3 DNA sequence: TGTGCCAGTAGTAGCCCGACAGTTATCAATCAGCCCCAGCATTTT.

Regarding this clone: One junction end does not reproduce the germline sequence, and a read error may be involved. DNA for the CDR3: TGTGCCACCAGCAGAGATCCGGACAGGGAGGGCTGCTTC. It yields the protein CATSRDPDREGCF. The chain uses TRBV15 and TRBJ1-2, with 8 nucleotides matching TRBD1. Looked up from germline, CDR1 is LNHNV and CDR2 is YYDKDF (reference sequence). The CDR3 consists of 13 residues.

V usage is TRBV11-2 and J usage is TRBJ2-7, with 7 bases that match TRBD1. The CDR3 has 16 amino acids. Germline values: CDR1 SGHAT, CDR2 FQNNGV. With V trimmed by 1 base and J by 6 bases, 12 bases remained unmatched. CDR3 sequence: CASSLGGRVGGGEQYF. The CDR3 bases are TGTGCCAGCAGCTTAGGAGGACGGGTAGGGGGCGGCGAGCAGTACTTC.

The J gene is TRBJ1-5, the V gene TRBV27, with 11 bases fitting TRBD1. Germline CDR1 MNHEY, CDR2 SMNVEV (reference sequence). CDR3 length equals 17 residues. The trim removed 4 bases at V and 4 bases at J, leaving 9 bases unmatched. CDR3 DNA: TGTGCCAGCAGTTCAAACGCCGGGACAGGGGGGAATCAGCCCCAGCATTTT. Protein: CASSSNAGTGGNQPQHF.

This chain joins TRBV7-8 and TRBJ1-5, with 8 nucleotides matching TRBD1. The germline V gene has CDR1 SGHVS and CDR2 FQNEAQ. The junction had 3 bases not matched to a gene; V was cut back by 3 bases and J by 5 bases. The CDR3 extends over 14 amino acids. DNA of the CDR3: TGTGCCAGCAGCTTCTCGACAGGGGATCAGCCCCAGCATTTT. The encoded protein is CASSFSTGDQPQHF.

The rearrangement joins TRBV2 to TRBJ2-1; 9 bases line up with TRBD2. There are 12 residues in the CDR3. The germline CDR1 and CDR2 sequences are SNHLY and FYNNEI. V was pared by 7 bases and J by 7 bases, with 2 bases of the junction left unmatched. CDR3 bases: TGTGCCAGCACGGCGGGGGGGAATGAGCAGTTCTTC. This encodes CASTAGGNEQFF.

The V and J genes are TRBV7-3 and TRBJ2-2; D gene unclear. The CDR3 runs 12 residues. Germline CDR1 SGHTA, CDR2 FQGTGA. Deletions cut 6 bases from V and 3 bases from J, with 5 bases between. CDR3 nucleotides: TGTGCCAGCAGACGAGACACCGGGGAGCTGTTTTTT. This translates into CASRRDTGELFF.

The chain recombines TRBV18 with TRBJ2-1; 10 positions match TRBD1. V lost 3 bases, J lost 0 bases, and 17 bases stayed unmatched. The CDR3 length is 21 residues. The germline gives CDR1 KGHSH, CDR2 LQKENI. This chain's CDR3 is CASSPTTGTGVLRGSYNEQFF. In DNA, the CDR3 is TGTGCCAGCTCACCCACTACCGGGACAGGGGTTCTAAGAGGCTCCTACAATGAGCAGTTCTTC.

J is TRBJ2-7 and V is TRBV6-5; 8 nucleotides match TRBD1. CDR1 MNHEY and CDR2 SVGAGI come from the germline V gene. V was clipped by 7 bases and J by 6 bases; unmatched bases: 11. The CDR3 has 14 amino acids. CDR3 in amino acids: CASNTRTGPSEQYF. CDR3 coding DNA: TGTGCCAGCAATACGAGGACAGGGCCCTCCGAGCAGTACTTC.

The V gene is TRBV19, the J gene TRBJ1-5; TRBD1 agrees at 8 bases. The CDR3 has 15 amino acids. V was pared by 6 bases and J by 7 bases, with 11 bases of the junction left unmatched. CDR1 is LNHDA, CDR2 SQIVND, per germline (reference sequence). The CDR3 DNA reads as TGTGCCAGTAGCAGGACAGGGACCGCTGGGCAGCCCCAGCATTTT. It specifies CASSRTGTAGQPQHF.

The chain combines TRBV14 with TRBJ2-2; 8 bases line up with TRBD1. From germline, CDR1 is SGHDN and CDR2 FVKESK. The CDR3 consists of 15 residues. Trimming cost V 2 bases and J 3 bases; bases outside gene matches: 2. The CDR3 sequence: CASSQMTGDTGELFF. In nucleotides, the CDR3 is TGTGCCAGCAGCCAAATGACAGGGGACACCGGGGAGCTGTTTTTT.

This clone appeared a single time. The chain carries TRBV19 and TRBJ2-3, with 10 bases that match TRBD2. The CDR3 is 17 residues long. Trimming removed 4 bases from V and 0 bases from J; junction bases left unmatched: 7. Germline V gene sequence: CDR1 LNHDA, CDR2 SQIVND (reference sequence). The CDR3 sequence is CASSTATSGASTDTQYF. DNA for the CDR3: TGTGCCAGTAGTACGGCCACTAGCGGGGCTAGCACAGATACGCAGTATTTT. The variable domain in full, with the rest retrieved from reference TRBV19 and TRBJ2-3, is DGGITQSPKYLFRKEGQNVTLSCEQNLNHDAMYWYRQDPGQGLRLIYYSQIVNDFQKGDIAEGYSVSREKKESFPLTVTSAQKNPTAFYLCASSTATSGASTDTQYFGPGTRLTVL.